What follows describes a single TCR beta chain. This specimen belongs to a study of human T cells and chemical hapten exposure. Whole-study context: From small differences in pooled library volume came most of the variation in per-sample TCR yields.

Individual cDNA molecules each carried unique molecular identifiers attached by the library. TCRdb re-derived calls from the RACE reads in MiXCR, one entry per CDR3 protein. The sample shows about 190,000 distinct CDR3 sequences, about 25% of them seen only once. Per germline, CDR1 MNHEY and CDR2 SMNVEV (reference sequence). Trimming stripped 3 bases from V and 6 bases from J, with 13 bases between. This CDR3 has 14 residues. The time point here: patch test 3, about 24 weeks after DPC sensitization. Described treatment: therapeutic diphenylcyclopropenone sensitization with weekly scalp DPC. This rearrangement joins TRBV27 to TRBJ2-3; D is tentatively TRBD1 or TRBD2 (6 bases each). The sequence derives from a woman aged 40 to 50 with alopecia areata. Some clones in this sample may be carry-over from other donors' samples. Sequenced here: whole blood, sampled in connection with sensitization to the hapten diphenylcyclopropenone (DPC). Here the CDR3 reads CASSFSRGADTQYF. CDR3 sequence (DNA): TGTGCCAGCAGTTTTTCTAGGGGGGCCGATACGCAGTATTTT.